The text below deals with one TCR beta chain. Germline-derived CDR1 and CDR2 are SNHLY and FYNNEI. This CDR3 contains 15 residues. V shed 7 bases, J shed 4 bases, and the junction held 4 bases outside the gene matches. The method was immunoSEQ multiplex PCR; TCRdb's version includes in-frame clones alone and lacks a portion of them. The table lists about 92,000 clones, around three quarters of them singletons, with roughly 8.6% in the top ten. The data were obtained in a study of blood T cell repertoires in COVID-19. Whole-study context: The analysed material was cDNA or gDNA that came from T cells, B-cell-depleted T cells, or PBMCs.

The sequence was obtained from a man aged 45-65 years who had recovered from COVID-19. Sequencing input: peripheral blood. The chain couples TRBV2 to TRBJ2-1; 13 positions match TRBD2. CDR3 sequence: CASTKGLAGYNEQFF. In DNA, the CDR3 is TGTGCCAGCACAAAGGGACTAGCGGGGTACAATGAGCAGTTCTTC.